One sample yielded the 8 T cell receptor beta chains listed below, sequenced in a study of blood T cells in healthy people across ages. Together with a sample-barcoded 5' primer, a J-beta primer mix was included in a second PCR lasting about 6 to 11 cycles. TCRdb fed the 5' RACE reads into MiXCR, producing one record per CDR3 protein. Of 800,000 to 900,000 distinct CDR3 sequences in the sample, about 59% were seen once. Sequencing was carried out using blood. These receptors originate from a man younger than 40 in good health.

This clonotype has just a few counts. V and J are TRBV20-1 and TRBJ2-3; 7 nucleotides line up with TRBD1. V trimming: 6 bases; J trimming: 2 bases; junction bases outside the gene matches: 11. The germline V gene has CDR1 DFQATT and CDR2 SNEGSKA (reference sequence). The CDR3 length is 15 residues. The CDR3 DNA is TGCAGTGCCCCGGATCACAGGGGTCCCACAGATACGCAGTATTTT. Translating it yields CSAPDHRGPTDTQYF.

The chain couples TRBV3-1 to TRBJ2-4; a weak D match, TRBD1 (6 bases). TRBJ2-7 explains the end of the DNA better; the J call may be wrong. The CDR3 runs 14 residues. Germline values: CDR1 LGHDT, CDR2 YNNKEL (reference sequence). The CDR3 nucleotides are TGTGCCAGCAGCCTGGGGGACACGACCTACGAGCAGTACTTC. Translation: CASSLGDTTYEQYF.

The chain links TRBV28 to TRBJ2-1; D assignment may be TRBD1 or TRBD2 (5 bases each). The CDR3 contains 16 residues. Deletions cut 5 bases from V and 4 bases from J, with 18 bases between. Per germline, CDR1 MDHEN and CDR2 SYDVKM. CDR3 in DNA: TGTGCCAGCAGTCCAAGGGACGCCGGCGGGTACAATGAGCAGTTCTTC. Translation: CASSPRDAGGYNEQFF.

The V and J genes are TRBV20-1 and TRBJ2-3; 11 bases align to TRBD2. V lost 5 bases, J lost 2 bases, and 9 bases stayed unmatched. The germline gives CDR1 DFQATT, CDR2 SNEGSKA (reference sequence). The length of the CDR3 is 16 residues. The CDR3 region is CSADPGLAVFTDTQYF. DNA for the CDR3: TGCAGTGCTGACCCGGGACTAGCGGTATTCACAGATACGCAGTATTTT.

The chain combines TRBV11-2 with TRBJ2-3; no firm D call. CDR1 and CDR2 (germline): SGHAT, FQNNGV. The ends were cut back, 0 bases at V and 3 bases at J, with 10 bases in the middle. The CDR3 runs 15 residues. This CDR3 is CASSLETANTDTQYF. The CDR3 bases are TGTGCCAGCAGCTTAGAAACAGCCAATACAGATACGCAGTATTTT.

V usage is TRBV27 and J usage is TRBJ2-5, with 8 bases lining up with TRBD1. V was pared by 5 bases and J by 5 bases, with 7 bases of the junction left unmatched. CDR3 size: 14 residues. Germline V lookup: CDR1 MNHEY, CDR2 SMNVEV (reference sequence). The CDR3 region is CASSPKTGAETQYF. Written as DNA, the CDR3 is TGTGCCAGCAGTCCAAAGACAGGGGCGGAGACCCAGTACTTC.

This clonotype was seen only a few times. The chain carries TRBV3-1 and TRBJ2-7, with 9 nucleotides matching TRBD2. The CDR3 has 15 residues. CDR1 is LGHDT and CDR2 is YNNKEL in the germline V gene (reference sequence). Germline trimming cut 1 base from V and 4 bases from J; bases unmatched to any gene: 5. The CDR3 here is CASSQAPSGVYEQYF. CDR3 nucleotide sequence: TGTGCCAGCAGCCAAGCTCCTAGCGGGGTTTACGAGCAGTACTTC.

This clonotype was counted only a few times. The chain uses TRBV6-2 or TRBV6-3 and TRBJ2-4; no reliable D call. This CDR3 contains 11 residues. V was trimmed by 4 bases and J by 11 bases, leaving 9 bases between them. The germline CDR1 and CDR2 sequences are MNHEY and SVGEGT. The DNA for the CDR3 is TGTGCCAGCAGTTCCGGACGAGTTCAGTACTTC. Translation gives CASSSGRVQYF.